The 4 T cell receptor beta chains given below trace back to one sample, sequenced in a study of beta chain features in type 1 diabetes. General observations from the study: TCRB CDR3 length was moderately but significantly reduced in all four CD4+ subsets of Type 1 diabetes patients.

No antigen has been identified for these receptors. Isolated RNA was reverse transcribed in full, so expressed TCRB transcripts were sequenced. Some clones are missing from TCRdb's copy, which holds only in-frame ones; the method was immunoSEQ multiplex PCR. The sample consists of roughly 340,000 clones, less than 15% of them appearing once. The sample comprised naive CD4+ T cells from blood. The receptors derive from a young woman with type 1 diabetes.

This rearrangement joins TRBV6-5 to TRBJ2-1; a weak D match, TRBD1 (6 bases). V lost 2 bases, J lost 4 bases, and 15 bases lay in between. The CDR3 consists of 16 residues. CDR1 is MNHEY, CDR2 SVGAGI, per germline. This CDR3 reads CASSYPPRDKYNEQFF. CDR3 coding DNA: TGTGCCAGCAGTTACCCCCCCCGGGACAAGTACAATGAGCAGTTCTTC.

The chain is built from TRBV2 and TRBJ2-1, with 7 bases that match TRBD2. Germline lookup yields CDR1 SNHLY and CDR2 FYNNEI. This CDR3 spans 14 amino acids. V was pared by 8 bases and J by 9 bases, with 13 bases of the junction left unmatched. The CDR3: CASVVTRLAGEQFF. In DNA, the CDR3 is TGTGCCAGCGTGGTGACGCGACTAGCTGGTGAGCAGTTCTTC. The entire variable domain, with the rest obtained from reference TRBV2 and TRBJ2-1, is as follows: EPEVTQTPSHQVTQMGQEVILRCVPISNHLYFYWYRQILGQKVEFLVSFYNNEISEKSEIFDDQFSVERPDGSNFTLKIRSTKLEDSAMYFCASVVTRLAGEQFFGPGTRLTVL.

The chain combines TRBV18 with TRBJ2-2, with D hard to call. Germline V gene sequence: CDR1 KGHSH, CDR2 LQKENI. This CDR3 region has 13 residues. V was pared by 8 bases and J by 0 bases, with 7 bases between. The CDR3 nucleotides read TGTGCCAGCACAAACGCGAACACCGGGGAGCTGTTTTTT. Its translation is CASTNANTGELFF.

V usage is TRBV29-1 and J usage is TRBJ1-3; D is unclear. Germline V CDR1 and CDR2: SQVTM, ANQGSEA. The CDR3 is 14 amino acids. Trimming shortened V by 7 bases and J by 4 bases, and 17 bases separated the two germline ends. Here the CDR3 DNA reads TGCAGCGCCGAGAACCAGGAGGACGGAAACACCATATATTTT. Its protein is CSAENQEDGNTIYF.